This entry concerns a single TCR beta chain. Antigen: not known. In the PCR, 60 Vbeta and 13 Jbeta primers were used. Here immunoSEQ multiplex PCR was the method, and the copy in TCRdb shows in-frame clones only, minus some. The data hold 160,000 or so clones, with approximately 77% observed a single time. These data are taken from a study of cytomegalovirus exposure and HLA in healthy donors. General study results and limits: In an earlier analysis, most TCR beta V segments were productive about 87% or about 30% of the time.

The specimen sequenced was PBMCs. The clonotype originates from a man aged 30-40 years in good health and CMV-seropositive.

CDR3: CASSISLHQPQHF. CDR3 nucleotides: TGTGCCAGTAGTATTAGCCTTCATCAGCCCCAGCATTTT. V gene TRBV19 combines with J gene TRBJ1-5, with D unresolved. Trimming removed 3 bases from V and 5 bases from J, with 8 bases in between. Germline values: CDR1 LNHDA, CDR2 SQIVND (reference sequence). This CDR3 region has 13 residues. Full variable domain (missing parts from reference TRBV19 and TRBJ1-5): DGGITQSPKYLFRKEGQNVTLSCEQNLNHDAMYWYRQDPGQGLRLIYYSQIVNDFQKGDIAEGYSVSREKKESFPLTVTSAQKNPTAFYLCASSISLHQPQHFGDGTRLSIL.